This TCR beta chain was observed in a study of blood T cell repertoires in COVID-19. Study-level background: From T cells, B-cell-depleted T cells, or PBMCs came the material, which was cDNA or gDNA.

The assay was immunoSEQ multiplex PCR, and TCRdb's table has in-frame clones only and misses some. The sample lists around 340,000 clones, about 86% occurring once. Everyone who took part was 18 to 89 years old, and they came from over 20 US areas. Sequenced input: PBMCs or T cells enriched from blood (not recorded which). The TCR comes from a woman aged 35 to 49 with acute COVID-19.

The CDR3 DNA is TGCGCCAGCAGCCAAGACGGGAGCGTGGTGGGTGGCTACACCTTC. This codes for CASSQDGSVVGGYTF. The gene calls are TRBV4-3 and TRBJ1-2; D is uncertain. The CDR3 covers 15 residues. Trimming took 0 bases from V and 7 from J, leaving 15 bases between them. Germline V gene lookup returns CDR1 LGHNA and CDR2 YSLEER.